The following is a T cell receptor (beta chain) sequence with its context. These data come from a study of blood T cell repertoires in COVID-19. On the study more broadly: COVID-19 samples, acute and convalescent, were from the United States, Italy and Spain.

Trimming removed 0 bases from V and 6 bases from J; junction bases left unmatched: 7. The germline CDR1 and CDR2 sequences are SGDLS and YYNGEE. This CDR3 has 17 residues. In the authors' methods: Using reference gene primer amplification, nucleated cell counts were estimated. The data were produced by immunoSEQ multiplex PCR, yet TCRdb's version contains in-frame clones alone and is incomplete. V and J calls plus clone size are reproduced from that table; the DNA served to infer D and trimming. The sample shows 90,000 to 120,000 clones, about 80% of them seen only once. This clonotype was obtained from a man aged 65-85 years with acute or convalescent COVID-19. The sequenced sample consisted of peripheral blood. V gene TRBV9 combines with J gene TRBJ2-2; 11 bases are shared with TRBD1. The CDR3 DNA reads TGTGCCAGCAGCGTAGGACCTCCGGGACAGGGGGCCGGGGAGCTGTTTTTT. Protein product: CASSVGPPGQGAGELFF.